The clone carrying this T cell receptor (beta chain) was picked up a small number of times. The antigen remains undetermined. CDR1 and CDR2 (germline): KGHSH, LQKENI. The CDR3 spans 13 residues. Trimming took 0 bases from V and 13 from J, leaving 15 bases between them. This record belongs to a study of lymphopenia after photon versus proton radiotherapy. Study conclusions and caveats: In patients who died, overall survival fell as post-nadir TCR diversity dropped more. After lymphocyte nadir, photon-treated repertoires showed oligoclonal expansion, especially CD8+ Temra. Only patients who died were analyzed for survival; proton advantage is unproven. Proton therapy kept repertoires fairly stable, unlike photons, which gained effector/memory cells.

TCRdb's table, derived via immunoSEQ multiplex PCR, lists solely in-frame clones and lacks some. This table has around 63,000 clones, around 87% appearing once. The source was peripheral blood, collected from a patient treated with proton-based radiotherapy. The chain combines TRBV18 with TRBJ2-5; D possibly matches TRBD1 or TRBD2 (5 bases each). The source is an older man with esophageal cancer. Here the CDR3 reads CASSPPSGHRGYF. In nucleotides, the CDR3 is TGTGCCAGCTCACCACCTTCAGGACATCGGGGGTACTTC.